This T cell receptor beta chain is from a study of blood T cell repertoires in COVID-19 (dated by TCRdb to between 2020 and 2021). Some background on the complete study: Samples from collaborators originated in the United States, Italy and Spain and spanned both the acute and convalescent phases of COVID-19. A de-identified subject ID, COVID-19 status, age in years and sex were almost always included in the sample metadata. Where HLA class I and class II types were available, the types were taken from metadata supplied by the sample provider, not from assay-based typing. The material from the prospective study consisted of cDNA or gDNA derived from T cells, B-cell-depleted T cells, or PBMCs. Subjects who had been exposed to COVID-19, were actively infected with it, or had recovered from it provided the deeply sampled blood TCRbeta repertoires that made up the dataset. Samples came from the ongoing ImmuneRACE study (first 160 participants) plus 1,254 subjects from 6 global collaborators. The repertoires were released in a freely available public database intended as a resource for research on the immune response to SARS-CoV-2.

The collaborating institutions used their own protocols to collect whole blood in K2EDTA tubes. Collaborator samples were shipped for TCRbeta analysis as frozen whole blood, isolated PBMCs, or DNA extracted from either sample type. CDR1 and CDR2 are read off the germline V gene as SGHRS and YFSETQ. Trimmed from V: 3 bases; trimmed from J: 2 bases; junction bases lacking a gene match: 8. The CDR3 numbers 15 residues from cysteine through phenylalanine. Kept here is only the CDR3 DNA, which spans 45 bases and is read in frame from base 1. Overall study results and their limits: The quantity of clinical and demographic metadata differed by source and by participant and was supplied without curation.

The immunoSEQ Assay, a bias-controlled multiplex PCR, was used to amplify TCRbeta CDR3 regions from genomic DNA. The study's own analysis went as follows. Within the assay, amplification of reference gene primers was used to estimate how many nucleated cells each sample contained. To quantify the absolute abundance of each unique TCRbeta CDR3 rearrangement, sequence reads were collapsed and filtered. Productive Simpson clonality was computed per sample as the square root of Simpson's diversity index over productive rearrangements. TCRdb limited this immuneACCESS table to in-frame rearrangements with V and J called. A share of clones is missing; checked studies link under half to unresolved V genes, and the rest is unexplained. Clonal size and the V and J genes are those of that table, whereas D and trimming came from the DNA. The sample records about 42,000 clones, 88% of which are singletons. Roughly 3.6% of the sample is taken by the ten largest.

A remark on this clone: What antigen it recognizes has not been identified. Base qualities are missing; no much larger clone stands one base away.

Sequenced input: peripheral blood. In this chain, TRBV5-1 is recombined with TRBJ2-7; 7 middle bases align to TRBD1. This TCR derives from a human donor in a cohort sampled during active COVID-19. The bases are TGCGCCAGCAGCTCGATGACAGGGCGCCCCTACGAGCAGTACTTC. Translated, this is CASSSMTGRPYEQYF. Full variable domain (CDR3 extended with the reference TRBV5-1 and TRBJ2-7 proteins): KAGVTQTPRYLIKTRGQQVTLSCSPISGHRSVSWYQQTPGQGLQFLFEYFSETQRNKGNFPGRFSGRQFSNSRSEMNVSTLELGDSALYLCASSSMTGRPYEQYFGPGTRLTVT.